Below are 21 T cell receptor beta chains sequenced from a single sample in a study of control samples from healthy donors and cancer patients. Sequencing used immunoSEQ multiplex PCR; TCRdb keeps in-frame clones, though not all of them. Altogether about 220,000 clones are present, 90% to 95% being singletons, with the ten largest covering roughly 1.6%. Specimen: blood. Receptors were obtained from a man between 50 and 59 years old in good health.

This rearrangement joins TRBV6-5 to TRBJ2-6; TRBD1 might be the D (5 bases). The CDR3 totals 14 residues. The germline gives CDR1 MNHEY, CDR2 SVGAGI. V was clipped by 8 bases and J by 1 base, with 9 bases between them. The CDR3 region is CASRQYSGANVLTF. CDR3 sequence (DNA): TGTGCCAGCCGACAGTATTCTGGGGCCAACGTCCTGACTTTC.

The V call is TRBV6-2 or TRBV6-3, the J call TRBJ2-5, with 9 bases identical to TRBD2. The CDR3 covers 18 residues. CDR1 is MNHEY and CDR2 is SVGEGT in the germline V gene. V shed 2 bases, J shed 1 base, and the junction held 11 bases outside the gene matches. In DNA, the CDR3 is TGTGCCAGCAGTTACGGGCGGGGGGGCCCCCGGATCCAAGAGACCCAGTACTTC. Its protein product is CASSYGRGGPRIQETQYF.

This chain uses TRBV5-6 with TRBJ2-1, with TRBD1 identical over 10 bases. The CDR3 totals 13 residues. The V gene end was trimmed by 3 bases and the J gene end by 7 bases; junction bases not matched to a gene: 1. Germline CDR1 is SGHDT and CDR2 is YYEEEE. CDR3 residues: CASSWTGGNEQFF. CDR3 DNA: TGTGCCAGCAGCTGGACAGGGGGGAATGAGCAGTTCTTC. Full variable domain (rest looked up from reference TRBV5-6 and TRBJ2-1): DAGVTQSPTHLIKTRGQQVTLRCSPKSGHDTVSWYQQALGQGPQFIFQYYEEEERQRGNFPDRFSGHQFPNYSSELNVNALLLGDSALYLCASSWTGGNEQFFGPGTRLTVL.

This chain uses TRBV7-8 with TRBJ1-4; D ambiguous. The ends were cut back, 5 bases at V and 0 bases at J, with 4 bases in the middle. The CDR3 runs 13 residues. Germline CDR1 reads SGHVS; CDR2 reads FQNEAQ. CDR3 in amino acids: CASSRATNEKLFF. Here the CDR3 DNA reads TGTGCCAGCAGCCGGGCAACTAATGAAAAACTGTTTTTT.

This clone was detected once. V gene TRBV4-2 combines with J gene TRBJ2-2; no definite D call. Germline V CDR1 and CDR2: LGHNA, YNFKEQ. The CDR3 runs 14 residues. V was trimmed by 5 bases and J by 0 bases, leaving 7 bases between them. The CDR3 DNA reads as TGTGCCAGCAGCGATAGTGCGAACACCGGGGAGCTGTTTTTT. Protein: CASSDSANTGELFF.

V is TRBV9 and J is TRBJ2-5, with D perhaps TRBD1 or TRBD2 (5 bases each). Looked up from germline, CDR1 is SGDLS and CDR2 is YYNGEE. The CDR3 loop spans 15 amino acids. Trimming stripped 0 bases from V and 5 bases from J, with 14 bases between. In nucleotides, the CDR3 is TGTGCCAGCAGCGTAGACGGGACGCTAGGGGAGACCCAGTACTTC. Protein product: CASSVDGTLGETQYF.

This chain uses TRBV19 with TRBJ2-1; 7 bases line up with TRBD2. The junction had 8 bases not matched to a gene; V was cut back by 10 bases and J by 2 bases. Germline V gives CDR1 LNHDA, CDR2 SQIVND (reference sequence). The CDR3 runs 14 residues. The CDR3 DNA reads as TGTGCCACGCATCGCGCGGGGGCCTACAATGAGCAGTTCTTC. Protein sequence: CATHRAGAYNEQFF. The variable domain in full, completed from reference TRBV19 and TRBJ2-1, reads DGGITQSPKYLFRKEGQNVTLSCEQNLNHDAMYWYRQDPGQGLRLIYYSQIVNDFQKGDIAEGYSVSREKKESFPLTVTSAQKNPTAFYLCATHRAGAYNEQFFGPGTRLTVL.

Only a few counts were recorded for this clone. This chain connects TRBV28 to TRBJ1-1; 8 bases are a match to TRBD1. The trim removed 5 bases at V and 5 bases at J, leaving 7 bases unmatched. The CDR3 runs 14 residues. The germline V gene encodes CDR1 MDHEN and CDR2 SYDVKM. The CDR3 DNA sequence: TGTGCCAGCAGTACAGGGGGTTGGGAGACTGAAGCTTTCTTT. Residues: CASSTGGWETEAFF.

This chain joins TRBV21-1 and TRBJ2-7; the table names TRBD1, a call not compared with the DNA. TRBV21-1 is tagged as a pseudogene. This CDR3 contains 15 residues. CDR3 nucleotide sequence: TGTGCCAGCAGAAGGGGACAGGCGGGCTCCTACGAGCAGTACGTC. Translation gives CASRRGQAGSYEQYV.

The table lists this clone with a count of one. The chain links TRBV2 to TRBJ1-6; D uncertain. V was cut by 3 bases and J by 6 bases, with 9 bases left in between. Per the germline V gene, CDR1 is SNHLY and CDR2 is FYNNEI. The CDR3 runs 14 residues. The CDR3 here is CASSDHEANSPLHF. CDR3 in DNA: TGTGCCAGCAGTGACCATGAGGCTAATTCACCCCTCCACTTT.

The chain combines TRBV10-3 with TRBJ2-3; TRBD1 aligns across 8 bases. V gave up 10 bases and J gave up 0 bases; unmatched junction bases: 6. The germline CDR1 and CDR2 sequences are ENHRY and SYGVKD. There are 14 residues in the CDR3. The CDR3 sequence: CATEQGGSTDTQYF. CDR3 DNA sequence: TGTGCCACCGAACAGGGGGGAAGCACAGATACGCAGTATTTT.

V is TRBV10-3 and J is TRBJ1-1, with TRBD1 as a possible D gene (6 bases). Germline V CDR1 and CDR2: ENHRY, SYGVKD. V shed 10 bases and J shed 1 base, with 19 bases lying between them. The CDR3 has 15 amino acids. The CDR3 nucleotides are TGTGCCAGCGGGACATTGACCGCCTCGAACACTGAAGCTTTCTTT. Residues: CASGTLTASNTEAFF.

This chain links TRBV30 with TRBJ1-5; D unresolved. CDR3 length: 12 amino acids. Germline V lookup: CDR1 GTSNPN, CDR2 SVGIG (reference sequence). The V and J ends lost 1 base and 5 bases respectively, with 6 bases between them. The CDR3 protein is CAWSGRYQPQHF. CDR3 bases: TGTGCCTGGAGTGGAAGATATCAGCCCCAGCATTTT.

This clone came up a few times. The chain joins TRBV2 to TRBJ1-1, with D tentatively TRBD1 (5 bases). With 4 bases removed from V and 1 base from J, the gap between germline ends came to 7 bases. The germline V gene has CDR1 SNHLY and CDR2 FYNNEI. This CDR3 is built from 13 residues. CDR3 sequence reads: CASSGDRNTEAFF. The CDR3 DNA follows: TGTGCCAGCAGTGGCGACAGGAACACTGAAGCTTTCTTT.

This rearrangement joins TRBV19 to TRBJ1-2; D is uncertain. The CDR3 extends over 13 amino acids. Germline V CDR1 and CDR2: LNHDA, SQIVND (reference sequence). The V end lost 4 bases, the J end lost 5 bases, and 11 bases lay between the germline ends. CDR3 region: CASSNVPAYGYTF. The CDR3 nucleotides read TGTGCCAGTAGTAACGTCCCAGCTTATGGCTACACCTTC.

The genes are TRBV5-5 and TRBJ1-4; D not certain. The germline V gene encodes CDR1 SGHKS and CDR2 YYEKEE (reference sequence). Trimming shortened V by 2 bases and J by 5 bases, and 19 bases separated the two germline ends. CDR3 length: 17 residues. The chain's CDR3 is CASSFGRAGSRNEKLFF. Written as DNA, the CDR3 is TGTGCCAGCAGCTTCGGGAGGGCTGGGTCAAGGAATGAAAAACTGTTTTTT. The entire variable domain, with the rest obtained from reference TRBV5-5 and TRBJ1-4, is as follows: DAGVTQSPTHLIKTRGQQVTLRCSPISGHKSVSWYQQVLGQGPQFIFQYYEKEERGRGNFPDRFSARQFPNYSSELNVNALLLGDSALYLCASSFGRAGSRNEKLFFGSGTQLSVL.

The chain employs TRBV12-3 or TRBV12-4 and TRBJ1-2; D remains unclear. The CDR3 runs 11 residues. Trimming cost V 5 bases and J 4 bases, with 5 bases left between them. In nucleotides, the CDR3 is TGTGCCAGCAGTCAGGCCTATGGCTACACCTTC. The encoded protein is CASSQAYGYTF.

The genes are TRBV6-2 or TRBV6-3 and TRBJ2-7; D may be TRBD1 or TRBD2 (6 bases each). Trimming removed 6 bases at V and 5 bases at J, with 26 bases between. CDR1 MNHEY and CDR2 SVGEGT come from the germline V gene. The CDR3 is 17 amino acids. The CDR3 coding sequence is TGTGCCAGCAGCCGGACGGGCCAAGGGGGGAGTGGAGACGAGCAGTACTTC. It codes for CASSRTGQGGSGDEQYF.

The rearrangement joins TRBV3-1 (or the pseudogene TRBV3-2) to TRBJ2-1; 11 bases line up with TRBD2. The germline V gene encodes CDR1 LGHDT and CDR2 YNNKEL (reference sequence). The CDR3 runs 15 residues. V lost 2 bases to trimming and J lost 4 bases; unmatched junction nucleotides: 1. CDR3 loop: CASSQLAGGYNEQFF. CDR3 DNA: TGTGCCAGCAGCCAATTAGCGGGGGGGTACAATGAGCAGTTCTTC.

The rearrangement joins TRBV28 to TRBJ2-7; 7 bases are shared with TRBD1. Per the germline V gene, CDR1 is MDHEN and CDR2 is SYDVKM. V was pared by 6 bases and J by 4 bases, with 12 bases of the junction left unmatched. This CDR3 comprises 15 residues. The CDR3 reads CASSVPGQRNYEQYV. In DNA form, the CDR3 reads TGTGCCAGCAGCGTACCGGGACAGAGGAATTACGAGCAGTACGTC.

The J gene is TRBJ1-1, the V gene TRBV19; 8 nucleotides align to TRBD1. Germline V lookup: CDR1 LNHDA, CDR2 SQIVND (reference sequence). The ends lost 6 bases at V and 4 bases at J; junction bases unmatched: 10. This CDR3 spans 15 amino acids. The CDR3 reads CASSLFPGGPTEAFF. CDR3 coding DNA: TGTGCCAGTAGCCTTTTCCCAGGGGGCCCCACTGAAGCTTTCTTT.